This is a list of T cell receptor beta chains from one sample in a study of shared clonotypes between healthy human individuals. The protocol was immunoSEQ multiplex PCR, while the TCRdb copy is restricted to in-frame clones and leaves out a portion. The top ten hold 0.35% to 0.45% of the sample, which has about 2.4 million clones, approximately 93% seen once. Sequencing was done on a sample of naive CD4+ T cells from PBMCs. All receptors derive from a man younger than 35 in good health. Some clones in this sample may be carry-over from other donors' samples. Each CDR3 is given with its conserved first and last residue. The D gene is left open where the match is weak. The size entry is marked missing in some rows and otherwise reads once, few, many or a size class.

TRBJ1-2	TRBV19	NA	TRBD1	CASSTAGTGNYGYTF	TGTGCCAGTAGTACCGCCGGGACAGGGAACTATGGCTACACCTTC
TRBJ1-4	TRBV7-9	NA	TRBD1	CASSLVPGTGYNEKLFF	TGTGCCAGCAGCTTAGTCCCTGGGACAGGGTATAATGAAAAACTGTTTTTT
TRBJ2-2	TRBV28	NA	NA	CASTQSGARRRTGELFF	TGTGCCAGCACCCAATCGGGGGCGCGGAGGCGGACCGGGGAGCTGTTTTTT
TRBJ2-7	TRBV5-3	NA	NA	CARSIYRVSYEQYF	TGTGCCAGAAGCATTTACAGGGTTTCCTACGAGCAGTACTTC
TRBJ2-3	TRBV7-3	once	TRBD2	CASSLLAGVGTDTQYF	TGTGCCAGCAGCTTATTAGCGGGAGTCGGCACAGATACGCAGTATTTT
TRBJ2-7	TRBV5-6	NA	NA	CASSLEYRFYEQYF	TGTGCCAGCAGCTTGGAATACAGGTTCTACGAGCAGTACTTC
TRBJ2-3	TRBV7-2	NA	NA	CASSLVPGPPPDTQYF	TGTGCCAGCAGCCTAGTACCGGGACCCCCACCAGATACGCAGTATTTT
TRBJ2-7	TRBV28	NA	TRBD1	CASSFLRDRETEQYF	TGTGCCAGCAGTTTCCTTAGAGACAGGGAGACCGAGCAGTACTTC
TRBJ2-2	TRBV10-1	NA	NA	CASSDRNTGELFF	TGCGCCAGCAGTGATCGAAACACCGGGGAGCTGTTTTTT
TRBJ2-7	TRBV14	NA	NA	CASSASGRSYEQYF	TGTGCCAGCAGTGCCAGTGGTCGCTCCTACGAGCAGTACTTC
TRBJ2-3	TRBV4-1	NA	TRBD2	CASSQLPLAGSTDTQYF	TGCGCCAGCAGCCAACTACCCCTAGCGGGGAGCACAGATACGCAGTATTTT
TRBJ1-2	TRBV7-3	NA	NA	CASSFQSNYGYTF	TGTGCCAGCAGCTTTCAGAGTAACTATGGCTACACCTTC
TRBJ2-3	TRBV18	NA	TRBD2	CASSLQAGADTQYF	TGTGCCAGCTCCCTACAGGCGGGGGCAGATACGCAGTATTTT
TRBJ2-6	TRBV29-1	NA	TRBD1	CSVQTTGARGANVLTF	TGCAGCGTGCAAACCACAGGGGCGAGGGGGGCCAACGTCCTGACTTTC
TRBJ1-4	TRBV6-1	NA	NA	CASSGGGGYPEKLFF	TGTGCCAGCAGTGGGGGTGGGGGGTACCCGGAAAAACTGTTTTTT
TRBJ1-1	TRBV30	NA	TRBD1	CAWMGDRSQAFF	TGTGCCTGGATGGGGGACAGGAGTCAAGCTTTCTTT
TRBJ2-1	TRBV6-1	once	NA	CASSPTVTSHNEQFF	TGTGCCAGCAGCCCAACCGTGACGAGTCACAATGAGCAGTTCTTC
TRBJ2-3	TRBV29-1	NA	NA	CSVESSFGTDTQYF	TGCAGCGTTGAGTCCTCATTCGGGACAGATACGCAGTATTTT
TRBJ2-1	TRBV7-2	NA	TRBD1	CASSISGTGGYNEQFF	TGTGCCAGCAGCATCTCCGGGACAGGGGGGTACAATGAGCAGTTCTTC
TRBJ1-1	TRBV29-1	NA	NA	CSVENLRGRGTEAFF	TGCAGCGTTGAAAATTTGAGGGGACGAGGCACTGAAGCTTTCTTT
TRBJ2-7	TRBV28	NA	TRBD1	CASSPPDAGGTYEQYF	TGTGCCAGCAGCCCCCCGGATGCAGGGGGTACCTACGAGCAGTACTTC
TRBJ1-4	TRBV7-2	once	NA	CASSLAEGHTLEKLFF	TGTGCCAGCAGCTTAGCGGAGGGACACACTCTTGAAAAACTGTTTTTT
TRBJ2-3	TRBV29-1	NA	NA	CSHRRQGDTQYF	TGCAGCCACCGCCGGCAGGGAGATACGCAGTATTTT
TRBJ1-4	TRBV9	NA	TRBD1	CASSVEAGGDEKLFF	TGTGCCAGCAGCGTAGAGGCAGGGGGGGATGAAAAACTGTTTTTT
TRBJ2-7	TRBV6-1	NA	NA	CASAAVGSSYEQYF	TGTGCCAGCGCGGCTGTCGGGAGCAGCTACGAGCAGTACTTC
TRBJ2-3	TRBV30	NA	NA	CAWSRADTQYF	TGTGCCTGGAGTAGGGCAGATACGCAGTATTTT
TRBJ1-1	TRBV27	NA	NA	CASSLSRGPDEAFF	TGTGCCAGCAGTTTATCCCGGGGGCCCGATGAAGCTTTCTTT
TRBJ2-2	TRBV5-1	NA	NA	CASSLGGGTAGELFF	TGCGCCAGCAGCCTAGGGGGAGGAACCGCCGGGGAGCTGTTTTTT
TRBJ2-3	TRBV5-1	NA	NA	CASSLADSTDTQYF	TGCGCCAGCAGCTTGGCGGATAGCACAGATACGCAGTATTTT
TRBJ2-7	TRBV10-3	NA	TRBD2	CAISESRASGYEQYF	TGTGCCATCAGTGAGTCTCGGGCTAGCGGTTACGAGCAGTACTTC
TRBJ2-7	TRBV11-3	NA	TRBD1	CASSPGTGFYEQYF	TGTGCCAGCAGCCCAGGGACAGGCTTCTACGAGCAGTACTTC
TRBJ2-7	TRBV5-1	NA	TRBD2	CASRAGTTVYEQYF	TGCGCCAGCAGAGCCGGGACTACTGTCTACGAGCAGTACTTC
TRBJ2-7	TRBV4-1	once	TRBD2	CASSQVLAGGPGEQYF	TGCGCCAGCAGCCAGGTACTAGCGGGAGGGCCGGGTGAGCAGTACTTC
TRBJ2-5	TRBV18	NA	TRBD1	CASSLGKTGGQETQYF	TGTGCCAGCTCACTGGGGAAGACAGGGGGACAAGAGACCCAGTACTTC
TRBJ2-3	TRBV6-1	NA	NA	CASNGAGTDTQYF	TGTGCCAGCAACGGGGCGGGAACAGATACGCAGTATTTT
TRBJ1-2	TRBV2	NA	NA	CAGSNRFGYTF	TGTGCCGGATCGAACAGGTTTGGCTACACCTTC
TRBJ2-7	TRBV28	NA	TRBD2	CASRTILAGVWYEQYF	TGTGCCAGCAGGACAATACTAGCGGGAGTTTGGTACGAGCAGTACTTC
TRBJ1-3	TRBV25-1	NA	NA	CASSDPGVGPGNTIYF	TGTGCCAGCAGTGACCCGGGTGTGGGTCCTGGAAACACCATATATTTT
TRBJ2-7	TRBV9	NA	TRBD2	CASSPGEGRNEQYF	TGTGCCAGCAGCCCGGGGGAGGGGAGGAACGAGCAGTACTTC
TRBJ2-7	TRBV5-4	NA	NA	CASSLENRDYEQYF	TGTGCCAGCAGCTTGGAGAACCGGGACTACGAGCAGTACTTC
TRBJ1-2	TRBV7-3	NA	TRBD1	CASSLDRGNYGYTF	TGTGCCAGCAGCTTAGACAGGGGTAACTATGGCTACACCTTC
TRBJ2-1	TRBV7-3	NA	TRBD2	CASSLGTSGNVFF	TGTGCCAGCAGCTTAGGAACTAGCGGGAACGTATTCTTC
TRBJ1-2	TRBV4-1	NA	NA	CASSQGPGTNYGYTF	TGCGCCAGCAGCCAAGGGCCTGGTACTAACTATGGCTACACCTTC
TRBJ2-7	TRBV30	NA	NA	CAWSRREGDEQYF	TGTGCCTGGAGTCGTAGGGAGGGGGACGAGCAGTACTTC
TRBJ1-3	TRBV19	NA	TRBD1	CAPRGEGSVSGNTIYF	TGTGCCCCCAGGGGGGAGGGCTCGGTCTCTGGAAACACCATATATTTT